This note documents a single T cell receptor beta chain sequence. This sample is part of a study of OX40 agonist ivuxolimab in advanced cancers. With 0 bases clipped from V and 0 bases from J, the junction kept 1 base outside the gene matches. The CDR3 covers 16 residues. CDR1 is SGHVS and CDR2 is FNYEAQ in the germline V gene. Method: immunoSEQ multiplex PCR; TCRdb's copy keeps in-frame clones and lacks some. Among about 80,000 clones listed, approximately 83% were seen once. The sample consisted of CD4+ or CD8+ T cells sorted from blood, taken in a trial of the OX40 agonist ivuxolimab. The clonotype originates from an adult with an advanced solid tumor such as melanoma, head and neck, liver or kidney cancer. J is TRBJ2-1 and V is TRBV7-6, with 8 positions matching TRBD1. The DNA for the CDR3 is TGTGCCAGCAGCTTAGCGGGACAGGCCTCCTACAATGAGCAGTTCTTC. Translating it yields CASSLAGQASYNEQFF. Full variable domain (remainder filled in from reference TRBV7-6 and TRBJ2-1): GAGVSQSPRYKVTKRGQDVALRCDPISGHVSLYWYRQALGQGPEFLTYFNYEAQQDKSGLPNDRFSAERPEGSISTLTIQRTEQRDSAMYRCASSLAGQASYNEQFFGPGTRLTVL.